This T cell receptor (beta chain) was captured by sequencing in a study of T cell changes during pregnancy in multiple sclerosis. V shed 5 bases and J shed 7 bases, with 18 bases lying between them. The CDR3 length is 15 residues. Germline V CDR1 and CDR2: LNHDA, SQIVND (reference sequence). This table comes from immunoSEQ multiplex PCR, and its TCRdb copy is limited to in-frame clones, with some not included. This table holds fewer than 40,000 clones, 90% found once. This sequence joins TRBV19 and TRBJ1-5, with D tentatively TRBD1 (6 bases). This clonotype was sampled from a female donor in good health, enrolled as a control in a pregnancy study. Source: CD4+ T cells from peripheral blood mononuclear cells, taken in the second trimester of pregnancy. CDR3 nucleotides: TGTGCCAGTAGTCCGACAGGCCTACGGCAGCAGCCCCAGCATTTT. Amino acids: CASSPTGLRQQPQHF.